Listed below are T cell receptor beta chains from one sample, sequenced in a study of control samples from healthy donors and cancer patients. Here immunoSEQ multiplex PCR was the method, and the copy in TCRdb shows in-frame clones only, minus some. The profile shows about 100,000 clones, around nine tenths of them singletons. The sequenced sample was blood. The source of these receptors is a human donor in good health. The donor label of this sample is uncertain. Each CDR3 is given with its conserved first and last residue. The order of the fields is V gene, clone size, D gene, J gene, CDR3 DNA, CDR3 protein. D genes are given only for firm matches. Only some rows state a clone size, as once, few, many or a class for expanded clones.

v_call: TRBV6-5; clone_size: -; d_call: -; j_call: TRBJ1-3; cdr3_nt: TGTGCCAGCAAAGGGGACACTGGAAACACCATATATTTT; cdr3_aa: CASKGDTGNTIYF
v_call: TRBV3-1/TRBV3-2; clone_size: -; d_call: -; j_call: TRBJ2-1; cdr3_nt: TGTGCCAGCAGCCAAGGGGACCCTTCGAACCCATTTTGGGGTGAGCAGTTCTTC; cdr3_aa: CASSQGDPSNPFWGEQFF
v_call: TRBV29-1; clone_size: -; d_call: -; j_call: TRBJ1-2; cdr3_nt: TGCAGCGCCTTCGACACCTATGGCTACACCTTC; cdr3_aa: CSAFDTYGYTF
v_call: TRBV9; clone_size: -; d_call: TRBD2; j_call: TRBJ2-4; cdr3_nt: TGTGCCAGCAGCCGACTAGCGGGGATGGGAAACATTCAGTACTTC; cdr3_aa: CASSRLAGMGNIQYF
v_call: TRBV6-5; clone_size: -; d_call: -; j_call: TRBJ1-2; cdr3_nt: TGTGCCAGCAGTTACGGGGGCTATGGCTACACCTTC; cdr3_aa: CASSYGGYGYTF
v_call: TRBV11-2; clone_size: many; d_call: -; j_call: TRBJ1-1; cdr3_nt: TGTGCCAGCAGCTTAGAACCGGGGGCTAACACTGAAGCTTTCTTT; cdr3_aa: CASSLEPGANTEAFF
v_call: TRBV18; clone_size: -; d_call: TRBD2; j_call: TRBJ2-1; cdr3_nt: TGTGCCAGCTCACCACCATCCCTAGCGGGGCTTGAGCAGTTCTTC; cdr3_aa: CASSPPSLAGLEQFF
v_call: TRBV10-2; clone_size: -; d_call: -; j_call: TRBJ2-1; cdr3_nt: TGCGCCAGCAGTTACCGCCGGACTATCTTCTACAATGAGCAGTTCTTC; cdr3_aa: CASSYRRTIFYNEQFF
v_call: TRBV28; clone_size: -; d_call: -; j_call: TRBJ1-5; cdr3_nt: TGTGCCAGCAGTCCAACAGGATCGAATCAGCCCCAGCATTTT; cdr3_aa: CASSPTGSNQPQHF
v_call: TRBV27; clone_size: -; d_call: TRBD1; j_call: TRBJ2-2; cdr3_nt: TGTGCCAGCAGTTTAGGGACAGGGACGAACACCGGGGAGCTGTTTTTT; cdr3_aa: CASSLGTGTNTGELFF
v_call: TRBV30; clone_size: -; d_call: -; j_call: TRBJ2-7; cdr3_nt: TGTGCCTGGAGTGTAGGGGGGGCTTCCTACGAGCAGTACTTC; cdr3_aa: CAWSVGGASYEQYF
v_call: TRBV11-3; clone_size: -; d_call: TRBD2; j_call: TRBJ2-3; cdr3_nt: TGTGCCAGCAGCCCGGGGGGAGACACAGATACGCAGTATTTT; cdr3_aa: CASSPGGDTDTQYF
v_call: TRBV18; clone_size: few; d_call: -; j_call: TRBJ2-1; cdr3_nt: TGTGCCAGCTCACCCCGGGACTCGGCCTACAATGAGCAGTTCTTC; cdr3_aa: CASSPRDSAYNEQFF
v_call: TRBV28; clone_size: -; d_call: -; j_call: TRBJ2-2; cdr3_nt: TGTGCCAGCAGCCCCAGGGGCGACACCGGGGAGCTGTTTTTT; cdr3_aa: CASSPRGDTGELFF
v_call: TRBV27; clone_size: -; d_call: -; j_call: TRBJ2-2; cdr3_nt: TGTGCCAGCACATCAGGTAGAGCGAACACCGGGGAGCTGTTTTTT; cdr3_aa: CASTSGRANTGELFF
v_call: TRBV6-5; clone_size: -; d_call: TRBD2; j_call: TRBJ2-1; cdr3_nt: TGTGCCAGCATGATGGTTTCGGGGAGGGGTGAGCAGTTCTTC; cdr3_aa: CASMMVSGRGEQFF
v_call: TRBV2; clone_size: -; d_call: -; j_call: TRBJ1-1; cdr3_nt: TGTGCCAGCAGTGTCGGCGCCCTGACGGTGAACACTGAAGCTTTCTTT; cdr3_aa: CASSVGALTVNTEAFF
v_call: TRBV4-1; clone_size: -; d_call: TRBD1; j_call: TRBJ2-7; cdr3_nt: TGCGCCAGCAGCCAACTTAGTAGACAGGGCTACGAGCAGTACTTC; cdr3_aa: CASSQLSRQGYEQYF
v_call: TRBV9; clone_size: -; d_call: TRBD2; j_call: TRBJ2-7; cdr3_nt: TGTGCCAGCAGCGGCGGGACTAGCTCCTACGAGCAGTACTTC; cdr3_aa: CASSGGTSSYEQYF
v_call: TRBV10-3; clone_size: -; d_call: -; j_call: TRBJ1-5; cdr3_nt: TGTGCCATCAGTGAGTCGATCCGGGACCCCCCGAATCAGCCCCAGCATTTT; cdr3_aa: CAISESIRDPPNQPQHF
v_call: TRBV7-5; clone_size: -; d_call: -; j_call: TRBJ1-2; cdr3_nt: TGTGCCAGAAGCCGAGGACAAAAGATGAACTATGGCTACACCTTC; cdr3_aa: CARSRGQKMNYGYTF
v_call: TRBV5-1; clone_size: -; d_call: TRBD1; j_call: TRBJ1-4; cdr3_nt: TGCGCCAGCAGCTTATCAGGACAGGGTGAGAATGAAAAACTGTTTTTT; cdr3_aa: CASSLSGQGENEKLFF
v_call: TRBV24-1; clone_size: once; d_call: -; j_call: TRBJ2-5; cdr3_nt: TGTGCCACCAGTGGTCACCCGGGACGGCATGGAGAGACCCAGTACTTC; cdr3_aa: CATSGHPGRHGETQYF
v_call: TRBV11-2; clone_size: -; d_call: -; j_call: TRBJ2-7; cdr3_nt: TGTGCCAGCAGCTTAGAATGGGGGGCCTACGAGCAGTACTTC; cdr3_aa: CASSLEWGAYEQYF
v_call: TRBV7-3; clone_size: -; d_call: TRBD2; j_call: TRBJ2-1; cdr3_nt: TGTGCCAGCAGCCCACTAGCGGGGATTGGCAATGAGCAGTTCTTC; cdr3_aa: CASSPLAGIGNEQFF
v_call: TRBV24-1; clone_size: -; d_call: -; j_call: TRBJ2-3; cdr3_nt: TGTGCCACCAGTGATAAGGGACAAGACACAGATACGCAGTATTTT; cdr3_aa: CATSDKGQDTDTQYF
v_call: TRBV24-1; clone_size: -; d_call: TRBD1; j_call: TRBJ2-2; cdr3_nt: TGTGCCACCAGAAGGACAGGGAACACCGGGGAGCTGTTTTTT; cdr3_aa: CATRRTGNTGELFF
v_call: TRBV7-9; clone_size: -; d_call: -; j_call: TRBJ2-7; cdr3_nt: TGTGCCAGCAGCTTAGAGGTGACGGGGGGCCCCGTGAACTTC; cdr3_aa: CASSLEVTGGPVNF
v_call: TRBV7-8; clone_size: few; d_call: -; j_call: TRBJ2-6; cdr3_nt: TGTGCCAGCAGCGTCTCCGGGACCCCGAACTCTGGGGCCAACGTCCTGACTTTC; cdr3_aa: CASSVSGTPNSGANVLTF
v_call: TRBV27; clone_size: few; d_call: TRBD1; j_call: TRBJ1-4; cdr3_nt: TGTGCCAGCAGTTTGATCGGGACAGGTGCAACTAATGAAAAACTGTTTTTT; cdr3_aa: CASSLIGTGATNEKLFF
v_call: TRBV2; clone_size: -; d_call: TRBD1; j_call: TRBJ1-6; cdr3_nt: TGTGCCAGCAGTGAAAGACAGGGGGCGCTTAATTCACCCCTCCACTTT; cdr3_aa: CASSERQGALNSPLHF
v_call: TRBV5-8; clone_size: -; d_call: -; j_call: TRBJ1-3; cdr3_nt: TGTGCCAGCAGCCGGGAATCTGGAAACACCATATATTTT; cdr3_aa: CASSRESGNTIYF
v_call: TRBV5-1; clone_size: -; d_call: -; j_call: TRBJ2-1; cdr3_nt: TGCGCCAGCAGCTTGTCTCCAAGGACGACTGACCACTACAATGAGCAGTTCTTC; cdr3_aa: CASSLSPRTTDHYNEQFF
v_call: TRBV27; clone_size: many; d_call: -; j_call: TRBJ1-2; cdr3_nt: TGTGCCAGCAGTCCAATCGGGGGGCCCGGGCGGTCATATGGCTACACCTTC; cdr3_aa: CASSPIGGPGRSYGYTF
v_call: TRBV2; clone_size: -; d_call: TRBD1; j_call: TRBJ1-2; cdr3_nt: TGTGCCAGCAACACGGACAGGATCGCCTATGGCTACACCTTC; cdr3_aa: CASNTDRIAYGYTF
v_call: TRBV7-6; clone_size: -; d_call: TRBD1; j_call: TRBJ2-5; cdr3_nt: TGTGCCAGCAGCCTCCTGGTAACAGGGGGAGAGACCCAGTACTTC; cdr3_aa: CASSLLVTGGETQYF
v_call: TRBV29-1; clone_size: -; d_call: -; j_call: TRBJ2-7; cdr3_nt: TGCAGCGCATCCAAAGAAAGGGAGCAGTACTTC; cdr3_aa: CSASKEREQYF
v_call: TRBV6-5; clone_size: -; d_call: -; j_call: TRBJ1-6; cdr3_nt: TGTGCCAGCAGTTACTGGGCTAGCTCCTATAATTCACCCCTCCACTTT; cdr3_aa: CASSYWASSYNSPLHF
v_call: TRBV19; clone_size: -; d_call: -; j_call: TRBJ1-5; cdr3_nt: TGTGCCAGTAGTGACAGGCCTAGCAATCAGCCCCAGCATTTT; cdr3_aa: CASSDRPSNQPQHF
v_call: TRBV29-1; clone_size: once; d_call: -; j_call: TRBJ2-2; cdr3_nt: TGCAGCGTTAAACAGGGCGGCGGGGAGCTGTTTTTT; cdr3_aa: CSVKQGGGELFF
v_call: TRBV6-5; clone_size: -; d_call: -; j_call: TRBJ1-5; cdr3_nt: TGTGCCAGCAGTTACTCGGGGGGGTATCAGCCCCAGCATTTT; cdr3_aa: CASSYSGGYQPQHF
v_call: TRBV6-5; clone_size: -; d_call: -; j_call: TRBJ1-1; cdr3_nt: TGTGCCAGCAGTCTTCTAGCAGGGGAAGCTTTCTTT; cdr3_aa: CASSLLAGEAFF
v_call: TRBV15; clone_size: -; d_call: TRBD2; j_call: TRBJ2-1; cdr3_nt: TGTGCCACCAGCAGAAGACTAGCGGGGGCCTACAATGAGCAGTTCTTC; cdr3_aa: CATSRRLAGAYNEQFF
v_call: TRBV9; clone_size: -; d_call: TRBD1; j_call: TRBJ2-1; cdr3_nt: TGTGCCAGCAGCGCCACAGGGGGTGAGCAGTTCTTC; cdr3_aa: CASSATGGEQFF
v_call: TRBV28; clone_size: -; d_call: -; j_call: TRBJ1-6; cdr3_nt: TGTGCCAGCAGTCCGGCCTCGAGCTCCTATAATTCACCCCTCCACTTT; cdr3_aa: CASSPASSSYNSPLHF
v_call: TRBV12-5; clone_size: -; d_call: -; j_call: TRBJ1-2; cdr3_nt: TGTGCTAGTGGTTTGGTATTCGGTGAGGCTTTAAGGGGCTACACCTTC; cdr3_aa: CASGLVFGEALRGYTF
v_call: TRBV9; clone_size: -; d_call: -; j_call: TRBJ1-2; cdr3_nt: TGTGCCAGCAGCGTAGATCGGGGGGCGAGGGGCTACACCTTC; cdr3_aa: CASSVDRGARGYTF
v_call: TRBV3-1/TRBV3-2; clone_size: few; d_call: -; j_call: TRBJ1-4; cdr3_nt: TGTGCCAGCAGCCAAGGTGGGGGAAGGGCAAAACTGTTTTTT; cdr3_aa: CASSQGGGRAKLFF
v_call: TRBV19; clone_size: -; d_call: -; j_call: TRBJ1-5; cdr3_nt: TGTGCCAGTAGTATGCCCCGCACGGAGGGGATGAGGCAGCCCCAGCATTTT; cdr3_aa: CASSMPRTEGMRQPQHF
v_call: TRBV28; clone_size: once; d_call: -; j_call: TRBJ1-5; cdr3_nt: TGTGCCAGCACGGTTGTTGATCAGCCCCAGCATTTT; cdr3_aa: CASTVVDQPQHF
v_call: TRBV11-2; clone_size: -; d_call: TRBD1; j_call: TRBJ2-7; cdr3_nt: TGTGCCAGCAGCTTAGGCACAGGGGGCGAGCAGTACTTC; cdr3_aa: CASSLGTGGEQYF
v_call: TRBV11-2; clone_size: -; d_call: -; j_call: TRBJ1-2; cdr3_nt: TGTGCCAGCAGCGCACTCCAGGACTATGGCTACACCTTC; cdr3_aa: CASSALQDYGYTF
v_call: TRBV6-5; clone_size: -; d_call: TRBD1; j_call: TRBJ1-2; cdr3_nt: TGTGCCAGCACCATGACAGGGGTCGGTGGCTACACCTTC; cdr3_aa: CASTMTGVGGYTF